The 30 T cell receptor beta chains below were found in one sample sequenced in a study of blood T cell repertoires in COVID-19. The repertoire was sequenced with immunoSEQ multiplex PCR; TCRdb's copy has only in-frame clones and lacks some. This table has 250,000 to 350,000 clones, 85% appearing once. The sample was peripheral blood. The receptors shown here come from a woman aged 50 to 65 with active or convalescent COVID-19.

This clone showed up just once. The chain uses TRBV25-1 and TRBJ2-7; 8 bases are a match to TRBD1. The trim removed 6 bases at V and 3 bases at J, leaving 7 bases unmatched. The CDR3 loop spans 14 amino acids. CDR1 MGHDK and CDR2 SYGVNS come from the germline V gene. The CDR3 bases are TGTGCCAGCAGACCAGGGGGCGGCGGCTACGAGCAGTACTTC. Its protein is CASRPGGGGYEQYF.

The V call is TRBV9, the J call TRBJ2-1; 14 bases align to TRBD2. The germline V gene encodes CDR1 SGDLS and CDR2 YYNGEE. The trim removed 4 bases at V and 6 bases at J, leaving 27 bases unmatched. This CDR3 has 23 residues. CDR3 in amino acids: CASSSSGTSGRKPPGLLGNEQFF. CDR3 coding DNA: TGTGCCAGCAGCTCTTCCGGGACTAGCGGGAGAAAGCCCCCGGGGTTACTAGGCAATGAGCAGTTCTTC.

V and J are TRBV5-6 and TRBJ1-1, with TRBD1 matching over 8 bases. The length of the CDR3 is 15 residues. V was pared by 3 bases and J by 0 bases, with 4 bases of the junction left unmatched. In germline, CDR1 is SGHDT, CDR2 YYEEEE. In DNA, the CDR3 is TGTGCCAGCAGCTATGGACAGGGATTGAACACTGAAGCTTTCTTT. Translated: CASSYGQGLNTEAFF.

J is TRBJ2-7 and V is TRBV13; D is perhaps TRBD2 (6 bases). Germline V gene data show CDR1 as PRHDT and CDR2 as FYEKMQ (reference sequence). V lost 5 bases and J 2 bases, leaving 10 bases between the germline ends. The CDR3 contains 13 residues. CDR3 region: CASSAGQAYEQYF. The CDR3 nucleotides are TGTGCCAGCAGCGCGGGGCAGGCCTACGAGCAGTACTTC. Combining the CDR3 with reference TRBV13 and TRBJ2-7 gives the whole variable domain AAGVIQSPRHLIKEKRETATLKCYPIPRHDTVYWYQQGPGQDPQFLISFYEKMQSDKGSIPDRFSAQQFSDYHSELNMSSLELGDSALYFCASSAGQAYEQYFGPGTRLTVT.

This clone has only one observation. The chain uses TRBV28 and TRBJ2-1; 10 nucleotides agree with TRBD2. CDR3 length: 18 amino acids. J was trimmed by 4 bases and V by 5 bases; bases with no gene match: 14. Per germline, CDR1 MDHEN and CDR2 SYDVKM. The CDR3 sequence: CASSGLAGGPLIYNEQFF. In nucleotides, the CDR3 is TGTGCCAGCAGTGGGTTAGCGGGAGGCCCCCTGATATACAATGAGCAGTTCTTC.

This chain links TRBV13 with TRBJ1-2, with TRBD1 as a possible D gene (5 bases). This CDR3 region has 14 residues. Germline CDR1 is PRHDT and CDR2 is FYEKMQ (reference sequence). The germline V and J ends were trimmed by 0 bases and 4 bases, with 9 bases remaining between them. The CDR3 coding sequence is TGTGCCAGCAGCTTAGGTGCCGGGGGCTATGGCTACACCTTC. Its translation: CASSLGAGGYGYTF.

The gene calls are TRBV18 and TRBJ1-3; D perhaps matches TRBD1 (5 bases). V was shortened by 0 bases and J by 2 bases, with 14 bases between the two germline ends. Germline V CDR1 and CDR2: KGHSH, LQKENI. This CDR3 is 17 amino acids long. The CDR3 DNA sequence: TGTGCCAGCTCACCACCTTCCCAGGGCGGGACTGGAAACACCATATATTTT. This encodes CASSPPSQGGTGNTIYF.

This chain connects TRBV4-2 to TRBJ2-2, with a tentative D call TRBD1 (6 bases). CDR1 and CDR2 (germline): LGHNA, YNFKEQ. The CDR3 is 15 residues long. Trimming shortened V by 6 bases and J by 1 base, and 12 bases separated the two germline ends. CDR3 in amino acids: CASSPQGRNTGELFF. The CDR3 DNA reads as TGTGCCAGCAGTCCTCAGGGGAGGAACACCGGGGAGCTGTTTTTT.

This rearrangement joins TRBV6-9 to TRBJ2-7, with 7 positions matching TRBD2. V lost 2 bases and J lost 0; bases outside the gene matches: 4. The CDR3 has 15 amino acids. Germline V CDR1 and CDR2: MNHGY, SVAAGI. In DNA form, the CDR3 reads TGTGCCAGCAGTTATGGTAGCGGGCGCTCCTACGAGCAGTACTTC. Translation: CASSYGSGRSYEQYF.

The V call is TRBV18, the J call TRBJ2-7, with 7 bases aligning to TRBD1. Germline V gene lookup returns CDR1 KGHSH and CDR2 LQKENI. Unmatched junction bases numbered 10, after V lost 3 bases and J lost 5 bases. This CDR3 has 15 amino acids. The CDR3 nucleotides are TGTGCCAGCTCACCTACAGGGGCCCTTCGGCACGAGCAGTACTTC. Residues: CASSPTGALRHEQYF.

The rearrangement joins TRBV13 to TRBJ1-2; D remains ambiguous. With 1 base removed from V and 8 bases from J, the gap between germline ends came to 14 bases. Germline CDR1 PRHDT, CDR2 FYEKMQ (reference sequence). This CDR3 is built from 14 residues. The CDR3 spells CASSLVGKGLGYTF. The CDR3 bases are TGTGCCAGCAGCTTAGTGGGAAAAGGACTAGGCTACACCTTC.

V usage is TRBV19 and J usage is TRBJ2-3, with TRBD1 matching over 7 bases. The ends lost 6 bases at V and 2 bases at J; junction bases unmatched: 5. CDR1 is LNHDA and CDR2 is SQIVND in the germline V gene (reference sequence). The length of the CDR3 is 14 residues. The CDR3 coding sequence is TGTGCCAGTAGGAGAGGGGGCAACACAGATACGCAGTATTTT. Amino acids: CASRRGGNTDTQYF.

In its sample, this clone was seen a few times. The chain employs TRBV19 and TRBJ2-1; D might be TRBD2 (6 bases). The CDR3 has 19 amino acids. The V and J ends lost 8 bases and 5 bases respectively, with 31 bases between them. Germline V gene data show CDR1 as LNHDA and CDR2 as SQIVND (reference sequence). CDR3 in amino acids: CASSALWGRIPIGDNEQFF. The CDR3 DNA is TGTGCCAGTTCGGCCCTTTGGGGGAGGATTCCTATTGGCGACAATGAGCAGTTCTTC.

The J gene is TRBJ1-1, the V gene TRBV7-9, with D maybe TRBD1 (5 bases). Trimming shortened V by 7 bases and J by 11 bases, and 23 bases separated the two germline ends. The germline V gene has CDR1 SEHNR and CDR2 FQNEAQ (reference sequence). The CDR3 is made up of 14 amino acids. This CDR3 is CASTPSQSAGFAFF. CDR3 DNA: TGTGCCAGCACCCCTTCCCAATCAGCAGGGTTCGCTTTCTTT.

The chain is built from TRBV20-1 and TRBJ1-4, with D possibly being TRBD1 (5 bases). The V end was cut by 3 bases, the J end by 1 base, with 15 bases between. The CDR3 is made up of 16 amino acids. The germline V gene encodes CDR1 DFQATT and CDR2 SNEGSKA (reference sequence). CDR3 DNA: TGCAGTGCTAGTAGGGGACTTGGGGGAACTAATGAAAAACTGTTTTTT. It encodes CSASRGLGGTNEKLFF.

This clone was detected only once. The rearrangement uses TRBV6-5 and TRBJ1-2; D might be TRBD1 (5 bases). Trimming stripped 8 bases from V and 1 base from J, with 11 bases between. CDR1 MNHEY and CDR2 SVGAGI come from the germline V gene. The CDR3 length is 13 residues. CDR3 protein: CASEGLNNYGYTF. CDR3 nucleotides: TGTGCCAGCGAGGGACTTAATAACTATGGCTACACCTTC.

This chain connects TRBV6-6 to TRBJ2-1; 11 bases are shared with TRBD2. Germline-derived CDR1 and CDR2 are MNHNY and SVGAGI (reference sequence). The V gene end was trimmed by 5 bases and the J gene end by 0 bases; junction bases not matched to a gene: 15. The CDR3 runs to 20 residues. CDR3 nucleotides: TGTGCCAGCAGTCGACGGTTACCGGGACTAGCGGACAGCTCCTACAATGAGCAGTTCTTC. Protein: CASSRRLPGLADSSYNEQFF.

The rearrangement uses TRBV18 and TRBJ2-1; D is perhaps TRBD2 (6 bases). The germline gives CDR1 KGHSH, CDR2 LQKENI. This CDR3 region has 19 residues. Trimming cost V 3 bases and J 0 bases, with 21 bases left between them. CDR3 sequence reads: CASSPKVASVGSSYNEQFF. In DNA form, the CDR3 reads TGTGCCAGCTCACCGAAGGTGGCTAGTGTCGGGAGCTCCTACAATGAGCAGTTCTTC.

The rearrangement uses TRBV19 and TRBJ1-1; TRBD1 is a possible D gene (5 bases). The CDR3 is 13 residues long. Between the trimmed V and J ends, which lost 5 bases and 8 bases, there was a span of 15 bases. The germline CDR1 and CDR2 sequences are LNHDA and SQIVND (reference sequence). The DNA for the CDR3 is TGTGCCAGTAGTCGCAGGGTTCCATTAGAAGCTTTCTTT. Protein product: CASSRRVPLEAFF. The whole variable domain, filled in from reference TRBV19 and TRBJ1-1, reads DGGITQSPKYLFRKEGQNVTLSCEQNLNHDAMYWYRQDPGQGLRLIYYSQIVNDFQKGDIAEGYSVSREKKESFPLTVTSAQKNPTAFYLCASSRRVPLEAFFGQGTRLTVV.

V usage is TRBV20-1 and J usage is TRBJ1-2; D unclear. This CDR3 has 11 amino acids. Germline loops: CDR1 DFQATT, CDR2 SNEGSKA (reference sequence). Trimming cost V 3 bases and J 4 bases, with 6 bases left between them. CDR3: CSASRPYGYTF. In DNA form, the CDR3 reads TGCAGTGCTAGCCGTCCCTATGGCTACACCTTC.

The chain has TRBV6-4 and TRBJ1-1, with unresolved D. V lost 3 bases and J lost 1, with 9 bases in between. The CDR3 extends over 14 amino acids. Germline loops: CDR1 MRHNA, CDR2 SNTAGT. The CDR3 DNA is TGTGCCAGCAGTGATGAGGTGACGAACACTGAAGCTTTCTTT. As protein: CASSDEVTNTEAFF.

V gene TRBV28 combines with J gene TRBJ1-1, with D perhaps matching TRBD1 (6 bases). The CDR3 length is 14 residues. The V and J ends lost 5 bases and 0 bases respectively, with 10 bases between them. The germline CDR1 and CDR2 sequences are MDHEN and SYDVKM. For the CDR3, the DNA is TGTGCCAGCAGTCTTCCAGGGGTGAACACTGAAGCTTTCTTT. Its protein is CASSLPGVNTEAFF. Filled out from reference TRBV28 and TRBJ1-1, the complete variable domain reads DVKVTQSSRYLVKRTGEKVFLECVQDMDHENMFWYRQDPGLGLRLIYFSYDVKMKEKGDIPEGYSVSREKKERFSLILESASTNQTSMYLCASSLPGVNTEAFFGQGTRLTVV.

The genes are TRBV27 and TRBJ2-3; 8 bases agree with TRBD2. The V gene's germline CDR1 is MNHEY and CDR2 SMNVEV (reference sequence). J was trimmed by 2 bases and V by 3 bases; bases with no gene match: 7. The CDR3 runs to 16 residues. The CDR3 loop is CASSFLVAGYTDTQYF. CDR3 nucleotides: TGTGCCAGCAGTTTCCTTGTAGCGGGATACACAGATACGCAGTATTTT.

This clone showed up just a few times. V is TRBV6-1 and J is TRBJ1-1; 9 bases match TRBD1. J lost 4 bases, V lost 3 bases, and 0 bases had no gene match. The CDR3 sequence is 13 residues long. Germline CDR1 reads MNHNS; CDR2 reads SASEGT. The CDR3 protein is CASSEGQGTEAFF. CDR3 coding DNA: TGTGCCAGCAGTGAGGGACAGGGCACTGAAGCTTTCTTT.

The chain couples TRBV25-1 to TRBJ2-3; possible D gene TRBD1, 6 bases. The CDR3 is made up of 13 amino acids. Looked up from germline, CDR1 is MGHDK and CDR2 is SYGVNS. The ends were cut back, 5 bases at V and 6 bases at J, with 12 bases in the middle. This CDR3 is CASSSRGKDTQYF. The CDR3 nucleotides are TGTGCCAGCAGTTCAAGGGGGAAGGATACGCAGTATTTT.

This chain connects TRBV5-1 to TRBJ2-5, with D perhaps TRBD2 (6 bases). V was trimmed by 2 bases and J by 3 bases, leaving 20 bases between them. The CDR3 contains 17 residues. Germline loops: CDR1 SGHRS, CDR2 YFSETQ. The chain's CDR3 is CASSFSLSGTGEETQYF. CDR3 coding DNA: TGCGCCAGCAGCTTTTCCCTTTCGGGGACGGGAGAAGAGACCCAGTACTTC. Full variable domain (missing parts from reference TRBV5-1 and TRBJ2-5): KAGVTQTPRYLIKTRGQQVTLSCSPISGHRSVSWYQQTPGQGLQFLFEYFSETQRNKGNFPGRFSGRQFSNSRSEMNVSTLELGDSALYLCASSFSLSGTGEETQYFGPGTRLLVL.

CDR3 DNA: TGCGCCAGCAGTCAATTTGGGCCCCTAGGGGAGGGAGGATCACCCCTCCACTTT. It specifies CASSQFGPLGEGGSPLHF. The chain uses TRBV23-1 and TRBJ1-6; D is possibly TRBD1 (5 bases). TRBV23-1 is sorted into the ORF group, with uncertain function. Deletions cut 1 base from V and 10 bases from J, with 23 bases between. CDR3 size: 18 residues.

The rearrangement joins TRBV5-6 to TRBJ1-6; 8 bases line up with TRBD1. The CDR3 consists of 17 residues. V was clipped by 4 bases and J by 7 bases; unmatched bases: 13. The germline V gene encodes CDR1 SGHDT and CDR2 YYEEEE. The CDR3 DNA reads TGTGCCAGCAGCCGGCCGTTCGGACAGGGAGGCAATTCACCCCTCCACTTT. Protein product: CASSRPFGQGGNSPLHF.

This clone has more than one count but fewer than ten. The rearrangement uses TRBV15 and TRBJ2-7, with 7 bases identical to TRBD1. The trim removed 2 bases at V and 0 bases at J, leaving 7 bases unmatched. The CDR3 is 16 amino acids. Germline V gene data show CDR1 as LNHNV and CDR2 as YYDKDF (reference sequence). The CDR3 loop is CATSRHRGQSSYEQYF. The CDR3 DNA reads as TGTGCCACCAGCAGACACCGGGGACAGAGCTCCTACGAGCAGTACTTC.

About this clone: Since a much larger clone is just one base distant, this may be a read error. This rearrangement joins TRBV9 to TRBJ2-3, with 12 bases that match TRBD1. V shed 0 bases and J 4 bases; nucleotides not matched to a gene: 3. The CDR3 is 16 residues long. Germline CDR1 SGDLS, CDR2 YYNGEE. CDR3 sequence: CASSVGDRGRSDTQYF. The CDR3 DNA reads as TGTGCCAGCAGCGTAGGGGACAGGGGGCGCTCAGATACGCAGTATTTT.